A single sample is the source of the 8 T cell receptor beta chains below, sequenced in a study of T-cell reconstitution after alpha-beta-depleted transplantation in children. Preparing the TCRbeta library involved the use of unique molecular identifiers. TCRdb reprocessed the PCR reads via MiXCR and lists one record per CDR3 protein. The table records some 300,000 distinct CDR3 sequences, over 7.5% of them present only once. These receptors have no known antigen. General observations from the study: Most T-cell counts and diversity one year after the transplant came from T cells that were newly produced.

This specimen consisted of peripheral blood, obtained 360 days after TCRalphabeta/CD19-depleted stem cell transplant. The receptors shown here come from a female patient between 2 and 15 years old who had a stem cell transplant for Fanconi anemia, so the T cells may come from the graft donor.

This clonotype appeared many times. The rearrangement links TRBV12-3 or TRBV12-4 to TRBJ2-1, with 9 positions matching TRBD1. This CDR3 region has 15 residues. Germline trimming cut 5 bases from V and 4 bases from J; bases unmatched to any gene: 6. In nucleotides, the CDR3 is TGTGCCAGCAGTCAGAGCGGGACAGGGTACAATGAGCAGTTCTTC. Its translation: CASSQSGTGYNEQFF.

The V call is TRBV7-8, the J call TRBJ1-5; the D gene is possibly TRBD1 (5 bases). Germline CDR1 reads SGHVS; CDR2 reads FQNEAQ. There are 14 residues in the CDR3. Trimming cost V 5 bases and J 5 bases, with 13 bases left between them. CDR3 sequence reads: CASSPGPGHQPQHF. The CDR3 DNA reads as TGTGCCAGCAGCCCCGGACCGGGACATCAGCCCCAGCATTTT. Full variable domain (remainder filled in from reference TRBV7-8 and TRBJ1-5): GAGVSQSPRYKVAKRGQDVALRCDPISGHVSLFWYQQALGQGPEFLTYFQNEAQLDKSGLPSDRFFAERPEGSVSTLKIQRTQQEDSAVYLCASSPGPGHQPQHFGDGTRLSIL.

This clonotype is classed as medium-sized (0.01 to 0.1%). The rearrangement uses TRBV4-1 and TRBJ2-7, with a weak D call TRBD1 (6 bases). V was shortened by 4 bases and J by 2 bases, with 12 bases between the two germline ends. CDR1 is MGHRA and CDR2 is YSYEKL in the germline V gene. The CDR3 length is 14 residues. The DNA of the CDR3 is TGCGCCAGCAGCCCCCACCGGGACACCTACGAGCAGTACTTC. Its protein product is CASSPHRDTYEQYF.

This clonotype was recorded at least ten times. The chain combines TRBV29-1 with TRBJ2-5; D is possibly TRBD2 (6 bases). Germline assignment: CDR1 SQVTM and CDR2 ANQGSEA. This CDR3 is 12 amino acids long. V was cut by 4 bases and J by 5 bases, with 11 bases left in between. CDR3 nucleotide sequence: TGCAGCGTTGCTTTGGGGGGTGAGACCCAGTACTTC. Residues: CSVALGGETQYF.

In its sample, this clonotype was seen a few times. The chain joins TRBV12-3 or TRBV12-4 to TRBJ1-6; D is unresolved. V lost 3 bases to trimming and J lost 8 bases, with 11 bases between them. The CDR3 runs to 14 residues. The CDR3 loop reads CASSLYGVDSPLHF. The CDR3, as DNA: TGTGCCAGCAGTTTGTACGGTGTGGATTCACCCCTCCACTTT.

Only a few counts were recorded for this clonotype. V and J are TRBV11-2 and TRBJ2-2; weak D call: TRBD2 (5 bases). Germline-derived CDR1 and CDR2 are SGHAT and FQNNGV. CDR3 length: 18 residues. Trimming left V 3 bases short and J 1 base short, with 18 bases between. CDR3 in DNA: TGTGCCAGCAGCTTCGAGTTATGGGAGAGAGGGAACACCGGGGAGCTGTTTTTT. It yields the protein CASSFELWERGNTGELFF.

This clonotype was observed at least ten times. The chain uses TRBV7-2 and TRBJ1-2; D call uncertain. V lost 2 bases, J lost 3 bases, and 7 bases lay in between. The CDR3 runs to 13 residues. Germline V gene lookup returns CDR1 SGHTA and CDR2 FQGNSA. Here the CDR3 DNA reads TGTGCCAGCAGCTTACGTTGGGACTATGGCTACACCTTC. Protein: CASSLRWDYGYTF.

This clonotype occurred a few times. This chain links TRBV3-1 with TRBJ2-1; D remains unclear. Germline V gene sequence: CDR1 LGHDT, CDR2 YNNKEL (reference sequence). CDR3 size: 15 residues. V lost 4 bases to trimming and J lost 1 base, with 11 bases between them. The CDR3 sequence is CASSPRLISYNEQFF. In DNA form, the CDR3 reads TGTGCCAGCAGCCCACGACTGATATCCTACAATGAGCAGTTCTTC.